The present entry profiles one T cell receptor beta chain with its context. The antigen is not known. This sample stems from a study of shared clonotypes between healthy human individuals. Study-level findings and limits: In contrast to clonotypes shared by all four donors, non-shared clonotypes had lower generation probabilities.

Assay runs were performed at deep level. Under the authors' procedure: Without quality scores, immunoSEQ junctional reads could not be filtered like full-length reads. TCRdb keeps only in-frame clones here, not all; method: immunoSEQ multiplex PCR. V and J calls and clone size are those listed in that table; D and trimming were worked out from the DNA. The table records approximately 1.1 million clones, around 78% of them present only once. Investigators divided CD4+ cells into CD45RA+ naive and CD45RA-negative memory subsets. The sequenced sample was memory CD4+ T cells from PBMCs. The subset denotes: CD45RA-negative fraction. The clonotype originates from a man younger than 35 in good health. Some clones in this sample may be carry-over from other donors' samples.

For the CDR3, the DNA is TGTGCCAGCACCCTGGGATCGGGGAACAACTACGAGCAGTACTTC. Translating it yields CASTLGSGNNYEQYF. The rearrangement links TRBV28 to TRBJ2-7; possibly TRBD2 for D (5 bases). There are 15 residues in the CDR3. Trimming stripped 7 bases from V and 3 bases from J, with 19 bases between. CDR1 MDHEN and CDR2 SYDVKM come from the germline V gene.